This is a list of T cell receptor beta chains from one sample in a study of metastatic and nonmetastatic thyroid tumors. TCRdb re-analyzed the PCR reads using MiXCR. Of more than 6,000 clones listed, 25% to 35% were seen once; the top ten hold about 20%. The sequencing sample was made of tumor tissue. Every receptor here comes from a female donor with papillary thyroid cancer or a benign thyroid nodule (not recorded which). Some clones in this sample may be carry-over from other donors' samples. Each CDR3 is given with its conserved first and last residue. Size tells how often a clone was seen (once, few, many) or the class of an expanded clone, and some rows leave it out.

size	J	V	length	CDR3
-	TRBJ2-7	TRBV28	11	CASSFSYEQYF
-	TRBJ2-7	TRBV12-3/TRBV12-4	16	CASRSQGAGLSYEQYF
-	TRBJ1-1	TRBV5-4	15	CASSLESGEVDEAFF
-	TRBJ2-7	TRBV11-3	14	CASSTRTGQNEQYF
large	TRBJ1-2	TRBV6-1	14	CASRPRRQAFGYTF
few	TRBJ2-2	TRBV6-1	15	CASYETGDSTGELFF
-	TRBJ1-4	TRBV9	18	CASSVGRGYGREGEKLFF
once	TRBJ1-2	TRBV11-3	16	CASSFWQQEVNYGYTF
-	TRBJ2-2	TRBV11-2	17	CASSTPGLARNTGELFF
few	TRBJ2-1	TRBV19	14	CASSSKFLYNEQFF
few	TRBJ2-5	TRBV28	11	CASSLIETQYF
-	TRBJ2-7	TRBV5-1	14	CASSFEGPWDEQYF
-	TRBJ2-7	TRBV7-1	20	CASSTPDLGQGVAVSYEQYF
-	TRBJ1-1	TRBV10-2	13	CASSEVGRTEAFF
medium-sized	TRBJ2-6	TRBV30	13	CAWGTGGANVLTF
few	TRBJ2-3	TRBV27	18	CASSNRDAGQGAGDTQYF
-	TRBJ2-2	TRBV7-3	15	CASSSDRGNTGELFF
-	TRBJ1-2	TRBV5-1	14	CASSLDTGGYGYTF
-	TRBJ2-1	TRBV6-5	14	CASSYSGTNNEQFF